These 8 T cell receptor beta chains originate from one sample sequenced in a study of T cells after yellow fever vaccination. One entry per CDR3 protein results from TCRdb running MiXCR on the 5' RACE reads. The table lists about 340,000 distinct CDR3 sequences, around 12% of them singletons. Material: CD4+ T cells sorted from PBMCs, obtained 15 days after the yellow fever booster vaccination. The receptors derive from a man younger than 30 who received the YFV17D yellow fever vaccine.

This clonotype came up a few times. The DNA of the CDR3 is TGCGCCAGCAGTGACCTTACTAGCGGGGACGACGGCAGGACAGATACGCAGTATTTT. It translates to CASSDLTSGDDGRTDTQYF. V usage is TRBV10-1 and J usage is TRBJ2-3; 10 bases are shared with TRBD2. From germline, CDR1 is WNHNN and CDR2 SYGVQD (reference sequence). The CDR3 has 19 amino acids. Trimming cost V 3 bases and J 3 bases; bases outside gene matches: 15.

This clonotype was counted a few times. The chain uses TRBV9 and TRBJ2-7, with D hard to call. The CDR3 spans 11 residues. V lost 0 bases and J lost 3, with 1 base in between. CDR1 is SGDLS, CDR2 YYNGEE, per germline. The CDR3 protein is CASSVDYEQYF. The CDR3 DNA is TGTGCCAGCAGCGTAGACTACGAGCAGTACTTC.

The chain uses TRBV18 and TRBJ1-1; unclear D gene. Germline assignment: CDR1 KGHSH and CDR2 LQKENI. This CDR3 region has 15 residues. The V gene lost 0 bases and the J gene lost 2 bases, with 10 bases spanning the gap. The CDR3 sequence: CASSPPNSGNTEAFF. The CDR3 DNA reads TGTGCCAGCTCACCACCGAATTCGGGTAACACTGAAGCTTTCTTT.

The chain joins TRBV20-1 to TRBJ2-6, with D perhaps matching TRBD1 (6 bases). The CDR3 loop spans 17 amino acids. The V and J ends lost 3 bases and 0 bases respectively, with 15 bases between them. Germline-derived CDR1 and CDR2 are DFQATT and SNEGSKA (reference sequence). The CDR3 here is CSASSGHSSSGANVLTF. For the CDR3, the DNA is TGCAGTGCTAGTTCGGGACATTCGTCCTCTGGGGCCAACGTCCTGACTTTC.

This clonotype has just a few counts. The J gene is TRBJ1-2, the V gene TRBV27; D might be TRBD1 (6 bases). V was clipped by 10 bases and J by 7 bases, with 19 bases between them. CDR1 MNHEY and CDR2 SMNVEV come from the germline V gene (reference sequence). The CDR3 has 13 residues. CDR3 DNA sequence: TGTGCCACCGGCTGGGGGCGGAAGGTTGGCTACACCTTC. Amino acid sequence: CATGWGRKVGYTF.

This clonotype was seen more than once but under ten times. The V call is TRBV5-1, the J call TRBJ1-1; 12 bases match TRBD1. V lost 3 bases and J lost 0; bases outside the gene matches: 6. The CDR3 covers 17 residues. CDR1 and CDR2 (germline): SGHRS, YFSETQ. The CDR3 DNA is TGCGCCAGCAGCTCCTCGGGACAGGGGGCTCTGAACACTGAAGCTTTCTTT. As protein: CASSSSGQGALNTEAFF.

DNA for the CDR3: TGTGCCAGCAGCGTAGTGGACAGGTACACAGATACGCAGTATTTT. Its protein is CASSVVDRYTDTQYF. This sequence joins TRBV9 and TRBJ2-3; TRBD1 matches 7 bases. CDR3 length equals 15 residues. With V trimmed by 0 bases and J by 2 bases, 3 bases remained unmatched. The germline CDR1 and CDR2 sequences are SGDLS and YYNGEE.

This clonotype was seen a few times. This CDR3 is CASSSGTLEQYV. The CDR3 bases are TGTGCCAGCAGTTCTGGGACGCTCGAGCAGTACGTC. The V call is TRBV12-3 or TRBV12-4, the J call TRBJ2-7; perhaps D is TRBD1 or TRBD2 (5 bases each). The CDR3 has 12 residues. Trimming left V 4 bases short and J 6 bases short, with 10 bases between.